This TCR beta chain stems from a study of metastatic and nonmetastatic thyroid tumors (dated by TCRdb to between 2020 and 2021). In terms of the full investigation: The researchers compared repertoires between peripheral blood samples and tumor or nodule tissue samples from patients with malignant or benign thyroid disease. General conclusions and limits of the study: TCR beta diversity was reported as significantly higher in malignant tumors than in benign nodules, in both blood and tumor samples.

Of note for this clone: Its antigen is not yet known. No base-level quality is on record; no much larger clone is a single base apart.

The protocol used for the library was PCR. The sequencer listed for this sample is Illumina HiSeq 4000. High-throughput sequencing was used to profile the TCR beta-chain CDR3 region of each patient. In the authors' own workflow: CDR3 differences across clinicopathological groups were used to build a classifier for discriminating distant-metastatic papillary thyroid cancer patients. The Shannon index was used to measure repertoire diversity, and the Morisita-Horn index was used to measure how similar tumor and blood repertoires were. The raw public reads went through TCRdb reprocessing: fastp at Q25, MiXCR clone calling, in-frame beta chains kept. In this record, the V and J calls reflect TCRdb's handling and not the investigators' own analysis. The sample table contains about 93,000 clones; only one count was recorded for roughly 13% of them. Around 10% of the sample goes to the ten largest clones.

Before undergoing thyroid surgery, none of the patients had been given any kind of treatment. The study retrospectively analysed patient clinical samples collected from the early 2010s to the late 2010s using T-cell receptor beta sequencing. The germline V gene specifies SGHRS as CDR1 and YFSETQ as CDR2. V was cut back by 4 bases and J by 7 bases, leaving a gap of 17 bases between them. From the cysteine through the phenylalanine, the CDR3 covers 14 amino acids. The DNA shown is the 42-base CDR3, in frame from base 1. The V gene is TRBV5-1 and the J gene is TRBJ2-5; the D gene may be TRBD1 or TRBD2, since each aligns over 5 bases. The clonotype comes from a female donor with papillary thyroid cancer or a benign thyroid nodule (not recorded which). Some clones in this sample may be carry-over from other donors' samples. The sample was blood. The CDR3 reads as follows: CASSPPGPLRTQYF. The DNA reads TGCGCCAGCAGCCCCCCGGGGCCCCTTAGGACCCAGTACTTC.